This T cell receptor beta chain was identified during a study of T cell repertoires in cytomegalovirus infection. To note about this clonotype: Its antigen is not known.

V dropped 3 bases and J dropped 4 bases, with 10 bases sitting between them. There are 14 residues in the CDR3. Using its own MiXCR run on the reads, TCRdb lists one record per CDR3 protein. The data show roughly 760,000 distinct CDR3 sequences, approximately 34% seen once. Study-wide results and limits: People with CMV and the relevant HLA were identified by cumulative public TCR beta family frequency.

The sequence came from a human donor in good health (CMV status not recorded). Some clones in this sample may be carry-over from other donors' samples. The chain combines TRBV12-3 or TRBV12-4 with TRBJ1-5, with D unresolved. The material sequenced was PBMCs. CDR3 coding DNA: TGTGCCAGCAGTTTCGGCGGGTGGAATCAGCCCCAGCATTTT. Translation: CASSFGGWNQPQHF.